This entry is about one TCR beta chain. Its antigen is as yet unknown. Trimming removed 1 base from V and 7 bases from J; junction bases left unmatched: 5. Germline V CDR1 and CDR2: SGHRS, YFSETQ. This CDR3 comprises 15 residues. PCR used 60 Vbeta primers and 13 Jbeta primers. Only in-frame clones appear in the TCRdb table, and some are missing; sequencing was by immunoSEQ multiplex PCR. The sample yields around 150,000 clones, 79% seen once. The data derive from a study of cytomegalovirus exposure and HLA in healthy donors. The study's findings and limits: The study carried out a later analysis of TCR beta sequences. It associated some 18,000 of them with specific HLA alleles at a false discovery rate of 0.05.

The sample comprised PBMCs. The clonotype comes from a man in his fifties or sixties in good health and CMV-seropositive. The chain couples TRBV5-1 to TRBJ2-1, with TRBD2 identical over 10 bases. The CDR3 is CASSLKLAGRNEQFF. The CDR3 DNA reads TGCGCCAGCAGCTTGAAACTAGCGGGAAGGAATGAGCAGTTCTTC.